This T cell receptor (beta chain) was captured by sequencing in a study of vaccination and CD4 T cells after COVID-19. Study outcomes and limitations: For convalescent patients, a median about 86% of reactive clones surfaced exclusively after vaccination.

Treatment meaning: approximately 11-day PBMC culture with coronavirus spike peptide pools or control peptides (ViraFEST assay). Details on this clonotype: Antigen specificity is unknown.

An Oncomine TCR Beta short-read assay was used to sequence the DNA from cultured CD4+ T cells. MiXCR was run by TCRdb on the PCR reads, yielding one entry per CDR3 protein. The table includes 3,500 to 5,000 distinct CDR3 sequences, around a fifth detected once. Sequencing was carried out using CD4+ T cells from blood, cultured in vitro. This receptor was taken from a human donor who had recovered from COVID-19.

The chain's CDR3 is CASSFQSSYNSPLHF. Written as DNA, the CDR3 is TGCGCCAGCAGCTTCCAGAGCTCCTATAATTCACCCCTCCACTTT. This rearrangement joins TRBV5-1 to TRBJ1-6; D remains unclear. The CDR3 has 15 residues. With 2 bases removed from V and 0 bases from J, the gap between germline ends came to 6 bases. Germline V CDR1 and CDR2: SGHRS, YFSETQ.